These 13 T cell receptor beta chains originate from one sample sequenced in a study of cytomegalovirus exposure and HLA in healthy donors (dated 2017 in TCRdb). Libraries were made using the immunoSEQ multiplex PCR assay. For the multiplex PCR, a mixture combining 60 forward primers for TCR Vbeta segments and 13 reverse primers for TCR Jbeta segments was used. The table comes from immuneACCESS by way of TCRdb, which keeps in-frame sequences with V and J called. Part of the clones is missing from these tables; in studies checked, under half for an unresolved V gene and the rest for unknown reasons. Per the sample table, the count is almost 45,000 clones. The ten biggest clones cover roughly 7.3% of the sample. Sequencing was done on a sample of PBMCs. The receptors shown here come from a male donor in good health and CMV-seronegative.

This chain connects TRBV7-9 to TRBJ2-5, with D perhaps matching TRBD2 (5 bases). The CDR3 is made up of 14 amino acids. Germline V gene data show CDR1 as SEHNR and CDR2 as FQNEAQ (reference sequence). The V end lost 0 bases, the J end lost 3 bases, and 8 bases lay between the germline ends. CDR3 protein: CASSLAMGEETQYF. In DNA form, the CDR3 reads TGTGCCAGCAGCTTAGCTATGGGAGAAGAGACCCAGTACTTC.

The chain employs TRBV4-3 and TRBJ1-2; D gene uncertain. The length of the CDR3 is 15 residues. V lost 0 bases, J lost 4 bases, and 12 bases lay in between. The germline gives CDR1 LGHNA, CDR2 YSLEER. This chain's CDR3 is CASSQEAGRSYGYTF. CDR3 sequence (DNA): TGCGCCAGCAGCCAAGAAGCGGGCAGGTCCTATGGCTACACCTTC.

V usage is TRBV7-9 and J usage is TRBJ1-1, with TRBD1 identical over 8 bases. After removal of 1 base from V and 0 bases from J, the junction contained 1 base not matched to a gene. Germline CDR1 SEHNR, CDR2 FQNEAQ (reference sequence). The CDR3 consists of 15 residues. Here the CDR3 reads CASSLGTGLNTEAFF. Here the CDR3 DNA reads TGTGCCAGCAGCTTAGGGACAGGGTTGAACACTGAAGCTTTCTTT.

The chain combines TRBV6-5 with TRBJ2-1; 7 nucleotides match TRBD2. J gave up 6 bases and V 3 bases, and 5 bases lay outside the gene matches. Germline loops: CDR1 MNHEY, CDR2 SVGAGI. CDR3 length: 14 amino acids. The CDR3 loop is CASSYGGGSNEQFF. The DNA of the CDR3 is TGTGCCAGCAGTTATGGGGGGGGGAGCAATGAGCAGTTCTTC.

V is TRBV5-1 and J is TRBJ2-3; D might be TRBD2 (5 bases). The CDR3 spans 14 residues. CDR1 SGHRS and CDR2 YFSETQ come from the germline V gene. The V gene lost 1 base and the J gene lost 4 bases, with 10 bases spanning the gap. CDR3: CASSLMAGPDTQYF. In nucleotides, the CDR3 is TGCGCCAGCAGCTTGATGGCGGGTCCAGATACGCAGTATTTT.

The chain recombines TRBV5-1 with TRBJ2-1; TRBD1 aligns across 7 bases. The CDR3 is 13 residues long. CDR1 and CDR2 from the germline V gene are SGHRS and YFSETQ. V lost 4 bases to trimming and J lost 6 bases; unmatched junction nucleotides: 4. CDR3 residues: CASSGAGGNEQFF. The DNA of the CDR3 is TGCGCCAGCAGCGGAGCAGGGGGCAATGAGCAGTTCTTC.

The chain is built from TRBV6-5 and TRBJ2-3; 8 bases map to TRBD2. The CDR3 length is 15 residues. The V gene end was trimmed by 8 bases and the J gene end by 6 bases; junction bases not matched to a gene: 13. Germline V gives CDR1 MNHEY, CDR2 SVGAGI. This CDR3 is CASQGIAGGYDTQYF. Written as DNA, the CDR3 is TGTGCCAGCCAGGGGATTGCGGGAGGATACGATACGCAGTATTTT.

This rearrangement joins TRBV5-4 to TRBJ2-7; 8 nucleotides match TRBD2. The CDR3 is 14 amino acids. With V trimmed by 3 bases and J by 2 bases, 4 bases remained unmatched. CDR1 SGHNT and CDR2 YYREEE come from the germline V gene (reference sequence). The CDR3 sequence is CASSSGSGTYEQYF. CDR3 nucleotide sequence: TGTGCCAGCAGCTCCGGTAGCGGGACCTACGAGCAGTACTTC.

The chain joins TRBV2 to TRBJ2-2; TRBD1 might be the D (5 bases). V lost 3 bases and J lost 6, with 8 bases in between. This CDR3 comprises 13 residues. Germline V gives CDR1 SNHLY, CDR2 FYNNEI. CDR3 amino acids: CASSEQGSGELFF. CDR3 nucleotides: TGTGCCAGCAGTGAGCAGGGCTCCGGGGAGCTGTTTTTT.

For the CDR3, the DNA is TGTGCCAGCAGTCCCAGGGCCCCTGGGGCCAACGTCCTGACTTTC. Amino acids: CASSPRAPGANVLTF. The chain is built from TRBV27 and TRBJ2-6; possible D gene TRBD1, 5 bases. V was pared by 5 bases and J by 2 bases, with 10 bases between. CDR3 length: 15 residues. Germline values: CDR1 MNHEY, CDR2 SMNVEV (reference sequence).

This chain links TRBV7-9 with TRBJ2-5, with a tentative D call TRBD2 (6 bases). CDR1 is SEHNR and CDR2 is FQNEAQ in the germline V gene (reference sequence). The CDR3 length is 13 residues. V dropped 5 bases and J dropped 5 bases, with 12 bases sitting between them. The DNA of the CDR3 is TGTGCCAGCAGCATCGGGGGATTGGAGACCCAGTACTTC. Its translation is CASSIGGLETQYF.

The chain combines TRBV6-1 with TRBJ1-4; weak D call: TRBD1 (5 bases). CDR1 and CDR2 from the germline V gene are MNHNS and SASEGT. The CDR3 is made up of 13 amino acids. V was cut by 2 bases and J by 7 bases, with 8 bases left in between. CDR3 amino acids: CASSELRGEKLFF. The CDR3 nucleotides are TGTGCCAGCAGTGAACTTAGGGGTGAAAAACTGTTTTTT.

V is TRBV6-1 and J is TRBJ2-5; D possibly corresponds to TRBD1 (6 bases). The last part of the DNA fits TRBJ2-7 better; the J call may be wrong. The germline gives CDR1 MNHNS, CDR2 SASEGT. This CDR3 contains 14 residues. The DNA of the CDR3 is TGTGCCAGCAGTGAAATCGAAGGGGGAAACGAGCAGTACTTC. It yields the protein CASSEIEGGNEQYF.